These 30 T cell receptor beta chains were sequenced from one sample in a study of T cell responses to AZD1222 COVID-19 vaccine. This table comes from immunoSEQ multiplex PCR, and its TCRdb copy is limited to in-frame clones, with some not included. The repertoire holds some 180,000 clones, with approximately 90% as singletons. The sample in question was peripheral blood, obtained 28 days after the second dose of the MenACWY control vaccine. These TCRs come from an adult who received the MenACWY meningococcal vaccine as a control.

The chain is built from TRBV6-5 and TRBJ1-5; D is uncertain. The V gene's germline CDR1 is MNHEY and CDR2 SVGAGI. V lost 2 bases and J 7 bases, leaving 12 bases between the germline ends. This CDR3 contains 14 residues. Written as DNA, the CDR3 is TGTGCCAGCAGTTACCGGCCCGCCGTCCAGCCCCAGCATTTT. Protein product: CASSYRPAVQPQHF.

The chain recombines TRBV28 with TRBJ1-3; the D is unclear. V lost 4 bases and J 0 bases, leaving 16 bases between the germline ends. Germline CDR1 and CDR2: MDHEN and SYDVKM. The CDR3 consists of 17 residues. Here the CDR3 DNA reads TGTGCCAGCAGTTCCCGTATGGAGCCAAACTCTGGAAACACCATATATTTT. Protein: CASSSRMEPNSGNTIYF.

The V call is TRBV27, the J call TRBJ2-7; the D call may be TRBD1 or TRBD2 (5 bases each). The V gene lost 2 bases and the J gene lost 4 bases, with 12 bases spanning the gap. CDR1 and CDR2 (germline): MNHEY, SMNVEV (reference sequence). CDR3 size: 14 residues. The CDR3 loop is CASSLGQGVYEQYF. CDR3 DNA sequence: TGTGCCAGCAGTTTAGGGCAGGGAGTTTACGAGCAGTACTTC.

This rearrangement joins TRBV5-1 to TRBJ1-1; D gene uncertain. The CDR3 consists of 14 residues. Trimming pared 5 bases from V and 5 bases from J, leaving 16 bases between. The germline V gene encodes CDR1 SGHRS and CDR2 YFSETQ. This CDR3 is CASSVDGVWTEAFF. The CDR3 nucleotides are TGCGCCAGCAGTGTCGACGGCGTTTGGACTGAAGCTTTCTTT.

This chain links TRBV24-1 with TRBJ1-5, with D possibly being TRBD1 (5 bases). Trimming took off 5 bases at V and 2 bases at J, with 12 bases between the two ends. Germline V gene data show CDR1 as KGHDR and CDR2 as SFDVKD. CDR3 length equals 15 residues. DNA of the CDR3: TGTGCCACCAGTGCCCGGGGAGGGGGCAATCAGCCCCAGCATTTT. Translation gives CATSARGGGNQPQHF.

The chain links TRBV25-1 to TRBJ2-1; D is undetermined. Germline V gives CDR1 MGHDK, CDR2 SYGVNS. This CDR3 region has 16 residues. Trimming stripped 3 bases from V and 8 bases from J, with 20 bases between. The CDR3 loop reads CASSDPSRLRRDEQFF. The CDR3 nucleotides are TGTGCCAGCAGTGATCCCTCCCGACTCCGTAGGGATGAGCAGTTCTTC. Drawing the rest from reference TRBV25-1 and TRBJ2-1, the complete variable domain is EADIYQTPRYLVIGTGKKITLECSQTMGHDKMYWYQQDPGMELHLIHYSYGVNSTEKGDLSSESTVSRIRTEHFPLTLESARPSHTSQYLCASSDPSRLRRDEQFFGPGTRLTVL.

The rearrangement joins TRBV6-5 to TRBJ1-5, with 9 bases aligning to TRBD1. Germline lookup yields CDR1 MNHEY and CDR2 SVGAGI. The CDR3 length is 16 residues. Germline trimming cut 4 bases from V and 5 bases from J; bases unmatched to any gene: 9. As DNA, the CDR3 is TGTGCCAGCAGTTTACAGGGGGCGTTAGTTTATCAGCCCCAGCATTTT. This gives the protein CASSLQGALVYQPQHF.

The V call is TRBV6-1, the J call TRBJ1-6; D might be TRBD1 (5 bases). V gave up 2 bases and J gave up 9 bases, with 14 bases separating them. The CDR3 consists of 15 residues. Germline V lookup: CDR1 MNHNS, CDR2 SASEGT. This CDR3 is CASSELWQGASPLHF. Written as DNA, the CDR3 is TGTGCCAGCAGTGAACTCTGGCAGGGCGCTTCACCCCTCCACTTT.

The genes are TRBV7-9 and TRBJ2-7; 9 bases line up with TRBD1. The V gene end was trimmed by 8 bases and the J gene end by 2 bases; junction bases not matched to a gene: 10. This CDR3 spans 15 amino acids. CDR1 and CDR2 (germline): SEHNR, FQNEAQ (reference sequence). In nucleotides, the CDR3 is TGTGCCAGCGCAAGGACAGGGGCTTACCCCTACGAGCAGTACTTC. Its translation is CASARTGAYPYEQYF.

This clone was picked up one time. The chain couples TRBV9 to TRBJ2-1, with 7 bases that match TRBD1. Losses at the gene ends were 6 bases for V and 5 bases for J; bases not matched to a gene: 11. The germline V gene encodes CDR1 SGDLS and CDR2 YYNGEE. The CDR3 has 15 amino acids. CDR3 DNA sequence: TGTGCCAGCACGATCACAGGGGCGTGGGACAATGAGCAGTTCTTC. This gives the protein CASTITGAWDNEQFF.

The rearrangement joins TRBV5-1 to TRBJ1-4; 9 bases align to TRBD1. This CDR3 is 14 amino acids long. Per germline, CDR1 SGHRS and CDR2 YFSETQ. The V gene end was trimmed by 4 bases and the J gene end by 6 bases; junction bases not matched to a gene: 4. The CDR3 protein is CASSLTGGYEKLFF. In nucleotides, the CDR3 is TGCGCCAGCAGCCTAACAGGGGGCTATGAAAAACTGTTTTTT.

V is TRBV6-1 and J is TRBJ2-2; 7 positions match TRBD2. J lost 7 bases, V lost 2 bases, and 4 bases had no gene match. The CDR3 consists of 14 residues. Germline CDR1 MNHNS, CDR2 SASEGT. This chain's CDR3 is CASSEMWGGGELFF. Here the CDR3 DNA reads TGTGCCAGCAGTGAAATGTGGGGGGGCGGGGAGCTGTTTTTT.

V is TRBV29-1 and J is TRBJ2-7; 7 positions agree with TRBD1. The germline V gene encodes CDR1 SQVTM and CDR2 ANQGSEA. CDR3 size: 12 residues. V was pared by 7 bases and J by 3 bases, with 6 bases of the junction left unmatched. This chain's CDR3 is CSAGQAYYEQYF. The CDR3 coding sequence is TGCAGCGCCGGACAGGCTTACTACGAGCAGTACTTC.

This clone has only one observation. The V call is TRBV15, the J call TRBJ1-1; TRBD1 is a possible D gene (5 bases). This CDR3 is 15 amino acids long. Trimming removed 4 bases from V and 5 bases from J, with 17 bases in between. CDR1 and CDR2 from the germline V gene are LNHNV and YYDKDF (reference sequence). CDR3 in DNA: TGTGCCACCAGCACCGGGGGGAGGGCTCGGACTGAAGCTTTCTTT. It encodes CATSTGGRARTEAFF.

The CDR3 nucleotides are TGTGCCAGCAGCGTAGGGGGTAGCGGGAGGGCCCTGGATACGCAGTATTTT. This translates into CASSVGGSGRALDTQYF. V usage is TRBV9 and J usage is TRBJ2-3, with TRBD2 matching 11 bases. Germline CDR1 SGDLS, CDR2 YYNGEE. The CDR3 is made up of 17 amino acids. The ends lost 0 bases at V and 6 bases at J; junction bases unmatched: 9.

This chain connects TRBV15 to TRBJ1-5, with a tentative D call TRBD1 (6 bases). The CDR3 is 16 amino acids. CDR1 and CDR2 from the germline V gene are LNHNV and YYDKDF (reference sequence). Trimming pared 0 bases from V and 7 bases from J, leaving 16 bases between. This CDR3 reads CATSRDLQGPGQPQHF. The CDR3 region has the DNA TGTGCCACCAGCAGAGATTTGCAGGGGCCAGGGCAGCCCCAGCATTTT. The full variable domain, completed using reference TRBV15 and TRBJ1-5, is DAMVIQNPRYQVTQFGKPVTLSCSQTLNHNVMYWYQQKSSQAPKLLFHYYDKDFNNEADTPDNFQSRRPNTSFCFLDIRSPGLGDTAMYLCATSRDLQGPGQPQHFGDGTRLSIL.

V and J are TRBV7-9 and TRBJ1-2; D unclear. Germline lookup yields CDR1 SEHNR and CDR2 FQNEAQ (reference sequence). The CDR3 totals 12 residues. V lost 2 bases and J 7 bases, leaving 8 bases between the germline ends. CDR3 amino acids: CASSLILGGYTF. In DNA form, the CDR3 reads TGTGCCAGCAGCTTAATCCTGGGTGGCTACACCTTC. The full variable domain, in which reference TRBV7-9 and TRBJ1-2 provide the parts outside the CDR3, is DTGVSQNPRHKITKRGQNVTFRCDPISEHNRLYWYRQTLGQGPEFLTYFQNEAQLEKSRLLSDRFSAERPKGSFSTLEIQRTEQGDSAMYLCASSLILGGYTFGSGTRLTVV.

V usage is TRBV3-1 (or the pseudogene TRBV3-2) and J usage is TRBJ2-3; D gene uncertain. With 2 bases removed from V and 3 bases from J, the gap between germline ends came to 3 bases. The CDR3 runs 12 residues. The germline gives CDR1 LGHDT, CDR2 YNNKEL (reference sequence). This CDR3 reads CASSQRTDTQYF. CDR3 nucleotides: TGTGCCAGCAGCCAAAGAACAGATACGCAGTATTTT.

The genes are TRBV19 and TRBJ2-5; 7 bases match TRBD2. The junction had 1 base not matched to a gene; V was cut back by 3 bases and J by 3 bases. CDR1 and CDR2 from the germline V gene are LNHDA and SQIVND (reference sequence). CDR3 length equals 13 residues. In DNA form, the CDR3 reads TGTGCCAGTAGTATTGGGGGGGAAGAGACCCAGTACTTC. Translation: CASSIGGEETQYF.

The chain employs TRBV7-9 and TRBJ1-4, with TRBD1 as a possible D gene (5 bases). The CDR3 sequence is 16 residues long. V was pared by 4 bases and J by 5 bases, with 17 bases between. CDR1 SEHNR and CDR2 FQNEAQ come from the germline V gene (reference sequence). The DNA of the CDR3 is TGTGCCAGCAGCTCGCCAACGGGGACGGAGAATGAAAAACTGTTTTTT. Protein sequence: CASSSPTGTENEKLFF. The full variable domain, its missing parts supplied by reference TRBV7-9 and TRBJ1-4, is DTGVSQNPRHKITKRGQNVTFRCDPISEHNRLYWYRQTLGQGPEFLTYFQNEAQLEKSRLLSDRFSAERPKGSFSTLEIQRTEQGDSAMYLCASSSPTGTENEKLFFGSGTQLSVL.

The genes are TRBV2 and TRBJ2-5; 7 bases align to TRBD1. The CDR3 contains 14 residues. The V gene end was trimmed by 4 bases and the J gene end by 5 bases; junction bases not matched to a gene: 7. Germline V gene lookup returns CDR1 SNHLY and CDR2 FYNNEI. For the CDR3, the DNA is TGTGCCAGCAGTGGGTCAGGGGGTTGGGAGACCCAGTACTTC. Its translation is CASSGSGGWETQYF.

The gene calls are TRBV11-2 and TRBJ2-7; D remains unclear. Germline V gene data show CDR1 as SGHAT and CDR2 as FQNNGV. The CDR3 runs to 13 residues. The V gene lost 2 bases and the J gene lost 0 bases, with 5 bases spanning the gap. The chain's CDR3 is CASSLSVSYEQYF. The CDR3 DNA is TGTGCCAGCAGCTTATCCGTCTCCTACGAGCAGTACTTC.

The V and J genes are TRBV6-5 and TRBJ1-5; 8 nucleotides line up with TRBD1. The CDR3 has 13 residues. Trimming cost V 11 bases and J 5 bases; bases outside gene matches: 8. The germline V gene encodes CDR1 MNHEY and CDR2 SVGAGI. CDR3 nucleotide sequence: TGTGCCCTCTCCCAGGACAGGGATCAGCCCCAGCATTTT. It yields the protein CALSQDRDQPQHF.

This chain connects TRBV27 to TRBJ1-1; D is undetermined. Trimming removed 3 bases at V and 0 bases at J, with 11 bases between. This CDR3 has 15 amino acids. The germline CDR1 and CDR2 sequences are MNHEY and SMNVEV (reference sequence). The CDR3 reads CASSFKGSMNTEAFF. CDR3 nucleotide sequence: TGTGCCAGCAGTTTCAAGGGCAGCATGAACACTGAAGCTTTCTTT.

In its sample, this clone was seen once. The rearrangement uses TRBV4-1 and TRBJ2-7; 10 nucleotides agree with TRBD1. This CDR3 comprises 16 residues. V was clipped by 0 bases and J by 5 bases; unmatched bases: 7. The germline V gene encodes CDR1 MGHRA and CDR2 YSYEKL. The CDR3 loop reads CASSQDHGQGVHEQYF. The CDR3 bases are TGCGCCAGCAGCCAAGATCATGGACAGGGGGTCCACGAGCAGTACTTC.

This rearrangement joins TRBV2 to TRBJ2-1, with D perhaps matching TRBD2 (6 bases). V was shortened by 3 bases and J by 6 bases, with 27 bases between the two germline ends. The CDR3 has 19 residues. Germline CDR1 is SNHLY and CDR2 is FYNNEI. CDR3 nucleotides: TGTGCCAGCAGTGATGCGGAGGGACGGACGTCATCCCATCTCAATGAGCAGTTCTTC. This sequence encodes CASSDAEGRTSSHLNEQFF.

J is TRBJ1-1 and V is TRBV28; D possibly corresponds to TRBD1 (6 bases). The CDR3 contains 13 residues. CDR1 and CDR2 (germline): MDHEN, SYDVKM. Trimming removed 6 bases at V and 6 bases at J, with 14 bases between. CDR3 protein: CASRPGRGAEAFF. In DNA form, the CDR3 reads TGTGCCAGCAGACCCGGGAGGGGGGCTGAAGCTTTCTTT.

This chain uses TRBV27 with TRBJ2-7; unclear D gene. V was clipped by 3 bases and J by 4 bases, with 10 bases between them. CDR3 size: 13 residues. Germline loops: CDR1 MNHEY, CDR2 SMNVEV (reference sequence). In nucleotides, the CDR3 is TGTGCCAGCAGTTTCTCGGTCGGGTACGAGCAGTACTTC. Its translation: CASSFSVGYEQYF.

V and J are TRBV27 and TRBJ2-1, with D tentatively TRBD2 (7 bases). V lost 2 bases, J lost 11 bases, and 19 bases lay in between. This CDR3 is built from 15 residues. The germline V gene encodes CDR1 MNHEY and CDR2 SMNVEV (reference sequence). In nucleotides, the CDR3 is TGTGCCAGCAGTTTAGGGGGGGGCGGGGTACTAAAGCAGTTCTTC. It codes for CASSLGGGGVLKQFF.

The CDR3 bases are TGCGCCAGCAGCTTGGGAACCGGGACAGGGGGCTACAATGAGCAGTTCTTC. Encoded protein: CASSLGTGTGGYNEQFF. The chain links TRBV5-1 to TRBJ2-1; 11 bases are a match to TRBD1. The J segment lost 3 bases and the V segment lost 0 bases, leaving 5 bases of the junction unmatched. CDR3 size: 17 residues. The germline V gene encodes CDR1 SGHRS and CDR2 YFSETQ. The full variable domain, in which reference TRBV5-1 and TRBJ2-1 provide the parts outside the CDR3, is KAGVTQTPRYLIKTRGQQVTLSCSPISGHRSVSWYQQTPGQGLQFLFEYFSETQRNKGNFPGRFSGRQFSNSRSEMNVSTLELGDSALYLCASSLGTGTGGYNEQFFGPGTRLTVL.